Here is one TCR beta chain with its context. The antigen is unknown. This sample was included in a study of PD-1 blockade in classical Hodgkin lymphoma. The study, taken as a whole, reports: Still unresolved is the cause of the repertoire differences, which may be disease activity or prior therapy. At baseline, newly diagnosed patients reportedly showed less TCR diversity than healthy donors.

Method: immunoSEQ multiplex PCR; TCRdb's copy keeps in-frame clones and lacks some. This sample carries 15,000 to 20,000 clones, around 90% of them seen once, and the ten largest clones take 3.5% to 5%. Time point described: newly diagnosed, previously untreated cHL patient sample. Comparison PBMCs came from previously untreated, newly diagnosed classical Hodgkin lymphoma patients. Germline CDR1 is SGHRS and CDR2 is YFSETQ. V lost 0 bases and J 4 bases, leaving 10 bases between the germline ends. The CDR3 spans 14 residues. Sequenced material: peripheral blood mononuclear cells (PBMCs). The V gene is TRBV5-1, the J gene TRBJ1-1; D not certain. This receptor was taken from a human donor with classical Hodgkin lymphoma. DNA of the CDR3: TGCGCCAGCAGCTTGGTGGTGGCAGGCACTGAAGCTTTCTTT. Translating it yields CASSLVVAGTEAFF. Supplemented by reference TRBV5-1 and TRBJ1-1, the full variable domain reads KAGVTQTPRYLIKTRGQQVTLSCSPISGHRSVSWYQQTPGQGLQFLFEYFSETQRNKGNFPGRFSGRQFSNSRSEMNVSTLELGDSALYLCASSLVVAGTEAFFGQGTRLTVV.